These 18 T cell receptor beta chains originate from one sample sequenced in a study of T cell clones after liver transplantation. Measured with immunoSEQ multiplex PCR; TCRdb has only the in-frame clones, and not every one. The profile shows some 50,000 clones, 60% to 80% of them singletons. Sequencing was performed on CD4+ T cells from blood, taken at the 22-month timepoint. Every receptor here comes from a human patient who received a liver transplant. Some T cells may be the graft donor's.

The chain has TRBV5-6 and TRBJ2-7; TRBD2 aligns across 12 bases. There are 13 residues in the CDR3. With V trimmed by 0 bases and J by 12 bases, 4 bases remained unmatched. CDR1 is SGHDT and CDR2 is YYEEEE in the germline V gene. The CDR3 DNA follows: TGTGCCAGCAGCTTGGGACTAGCGGGGGCCCGGTACTTC. This translates into CASSLGLAGARYF.

The chain links TRBV6-4 to TRBJ2-2; D remains ambiguous. The CDR3 loop spans 17 amino acids. CDR1 is MRHNA, CDR2 SNTAGT, per germline. Trimming cost V 2 bases and J 6 bases, with 19 bases left between them. The CDR3 nucleotides are TGTGCCAGCAGTGACCCCCGGACCGCCGAGGCGGCCGGGGAGCTGTTTTTT. It encodes CASSDPRTAEAAGELFF.

The rearrangement links TRBV19 to TRBJ1-1; D uncertain. This CDR3 region has 15 residues. V was trimmed by 1 base and J by 0 bases, leaving 9 bases between them. Germline-derived CDR1 and CDR2 are LNHDA and SQIVND (reference sequence). The CDR3 spells CASSIADAVNTEAFF. For the CDR3, the DNA is TGTGCCAGTAGTATAGCAGATGCCGTGAACACTGAAGCTTTCTTT.

The table lists this clone with a few counts. The chain carries TRBV7-3 and TRBJ1-1, with unresolved D. The V gene's germline CDR1 is SGHTA and CDR2 FQGTGA. The CDR3 runs 14 residues. V was pared by 2 bases and J by 1 base, with 8 bases between. Here the CDR3 reads CASSLRGPNTEAFF. CDR3 nucleotide sequence: TGTGCCAGCAGCTTACGGGGTCCGAACACTGAAGCTTTCTTT.

The chain has TRBV7-9 and TRBJ1-3; D may be TRBD1 (6 bases). CDR3 length equals 16 residues. Trimming pared 7 bases from V and 3 bases from J, leaving 19 bases between. Germline V gene lookup returns CDR1 SEHNR and CDR2 FQNEAQ (reference sequence). Written as DNA, the CDR3 is TGTGCCAGCACCCGGGGGGGGCTAAGTTATGGAAACACCATATATTTT. This gives the protein CASTRGGLSYGNTIYF.

This clone appeared a few times. This rearrangement joins TRBV5-1 to TRBJ1-1; no clear D. V gave up 0 bases and J gave up 1 base, with 10 bases separating them. Germline V gives CDR1 SGHRS, CDR2 YFSETQ. The CDR3 is 15 residues long. CDR3 nucleotides: TGCGCCAGCAGCTTGGATCCAGCGCCGAACACTGAAGCTTTCTTT. Translating gives CASSLDPAPNTEAFF.

V gene TRBV28 combines with J gene TRBJ2-7, with TRBD1 as a possible D gene (6 bases). V gave up 6 bases and J gave up 2 bases, with 17 bases separating them. CDR3 size: 15 residues. Germline V gives CDR1 MDHEN, CDR2 SYDVKM. The CDR3: CASSEAGVAAYEQYF. The CDR3, as DNA: TGTGCCAGCAGCGAGGCAGGGGTTGCGGCCTACGAGCAGTACTTC. Supplemented by reference TRBV28 and TRBJ2-7, the full variable domain reads DVKVTQSSRYLVKRTGEKVFLECVQDMDHENMFWYRQDPGLGLRLIYFSYDVKMKEKGDIPEGYSVSREKKERFSLILESASTNQTSMYLCASSEAGVAAYEQYFGPGTRLTVT.

The chain employs TRBV7-3 and TRBJ2-2; TRBD1 matches 8 bases. With V trimmed by 2 bases and J by 4 bases, 12 bases remained unmatched. CDR1 and CDR2 (germline): SGHTA, FQGTGA. The CDR3 totals 18 residues. The CDR3 region has the DNA TGTGCCAGCAGCTTAGGCTTCCTGGACAGGGTTCGCACCGGGGAGCTGTTTTTT. Translation gives CASSLGFLDRVRTGELFF.

The chain combines TRBV10-1 with TRBJ1-6; 7 bases match TRBD1. The length of the CDR3 is 14 residues. J lost 10 bases, V lost 0 bases, and 3 bases had no gene match. Per the germline V gene, CDR1 is WNHNN and CDR2 is SYGVQD (reference sequence). This CDR3 is CASSESQGWSPLHF. The CDR3 DNA follows: TGCGCCAGCAGTGAGTCACAGGGGTGGTCACCCCTCCACTTT.

The chain couples TRBV21-1 to TRBJ1-4. TRBV21-1 is a pseudogene segment. The CDR3 is 17 amino acids. For the CDR3, the DNA is TGTGCCAGCAGCAATCGGGTTCCCAGAGCAACTAATGAAAAACTGTTTTTT. Encoded protein: CASSNRVPRATNEKLFF.

The table lists this clone with a few counts. Here the CDR3 reads CASRATGGGSPLHF. In DNA form, the CDR3 reads TGTGCCAGCAGAGCCACAGGGGGCGGTTCACCCCTCCACTTT. The chain couples TRBV2 to TRBJ1-6, with 9 bases matching TRBD1. Per germline, CDR1 SNHLY and CDR2 FYNNEI. The V and J ends lost 6 bases and 9 bases, in that order; junction bases with no gene match: 6. The CDR3 has 14 amino acids. The full variable domain, with the rest looked up from reference TRBV2 and TRBJ1-6, is EPEVTQTPSHQVTQMGQEVILRCVPISNHLYFYWYRQILGQKVEFLVSFYNNEISEKSEIFDDQFSVERPDGSNFTLKIRSTKLEDSAMYFCASRATGGGSPLHFGNGTRLTVT.

The V gene is TRBV5-6, the J gene TRBJ1-1; perhaps TRBD1 as D (6 bases). The CDR3 extends over 16 amino acids. The germline V gene has CDR1 SGHDT and CDR2 YYEEEE. V gave up 5 bases and J gave up 5 bases, with 22 bases separating them. The CDR3 DNA sequence: TGTGCCAGCAGTCTGCATCAGGGGACTAGAAAGACTGAAGCTTTCTTT. This encodes CASSLHQGTRKTEAFF.

In DNA form, the CDR3 reads TGTGCCAGCAGTAGGACAGGGACAAGTCAGCCCCAGCATTTT. It yields the protein CASSRTGTSQPQHF. The gene calls are TRBV6-1 and TRBJ1-5; TRBD1 agrees at 8 bases. The CDR3 sequence is 14 residues long. Per the germline V gene, CDR1 is MNHNS and CDR2 is SASEGT. V lost 5 bases and J lost 6; bases outside the gene matches: 6.

The sample holds one count of this clone. The chain combines TRBV10-3 with TRBJ2-4; TRBD2 matches at 9 bases. V shed 2 bases, J shed 8 bases, and the junction held 7 bases outside the gene matches. In germline, CDR1 is ENHRY, CDR2 SYGVKD. This CDR3 region has 15 residues. The CDR3 DNA is TGTGCCATCAGTGAGAGGAAGGCGGGGGGGGACATTCAGTACTTC. Its protein is CAISERKAGGDIQYF.

The chain links TRBV5-4 to TRBJ2-3, with unresolved D. In germline, CDR1 is SGHNT, CDR2 YYREEE (reference sequence). CDR3 length: 14 residues. Between the trimmed V and J ends, which lost 0 bases and 2 bases, there was a span of 7 bases. The CDR3 protein is CASSLELHTDTQYF. CDR3 DNA sequence: TGTGCCAGCAGCTTGGAACTTCACACAGATACGCAGTATTTT.

V is TRBV29-1 and J is TRBJ2-7, with D unresolved. Deletions cut 0 bases from V and 1 base from J, with 7 bases between. CDR3 length equals 13 residues. Germline V CDR1 and CDR2: SQVTM, ANQGSEA. This CDR3 reads CSVEDPVSYEQYF. In DNA, the CDR3 is TGCAGCGTTGAAGACCCGGTTTCCTACGAGCAGTACTTC.

The chain uses TRBV10-3 and TRBJ1-2, with TRBD1 as a possible D gene (5 bases). Germline V gives CDR1 ENHRY, CDR2 SYGVKD. V was clipped by 8 bases and J by 8 bases, with 15 bases between them. This CDR3 region has 12 residues. This CDR3 is CAIGTGTGGYTF. The CDR3 nucleotides are TGTGCCATCGGAACCGGGACGGGCGGCTACACCTTC.

Remarks on this clone: Because the CDR3's place on the DNA is in doubt, the DNA is left out and the CDR3 is given as listed by TCRdb. V is TRBV29-1 and J is TRBJ1-3; TRBD1 is the table's D call and was not checked against the DNA. Looked up from germline, CDR1 is SQVTM and CDR2 is ANQGSEA. The CDR3 numbers 11 amino acids, ends counted. CDR3 amino acids: CSVAKGTLQDF.